This paragraph reports one T cell receptor (beta chain). Under the authors' procedure: The authors estimated nucleated cell counts from reference gene primer amplification. Produced via immunoSEQ multiplex PCR; TCRdb's table is partial and in-frame only. V and J calls and clone size are those listed in that table; D and trimming were worked out from the DNA. The sample yields approximately 140,000 clones, 87% seen once. The sample belongs to a study of blood T cell repertoires in COVID-19. Across the study: The United States, Italy and Spain provided the acute and convalescent COVID-19 samples. From T cells, B-cell-depleted T cells, or PBMCs came the material, which was cDNA or gDNA.

Germline CDR1 and CDR2: SNHLY and FYNNEI. V shed 3 bases, J shed 4 bases, and the junction held 10 bases outside the gene matches. The CDR3 contains 17 residues. V and J are TRBV2 and TRBJ1-2; TRBD1 matches at 11 bases. The sequenced material came from peripheral blood. This TCR was sampled from a woman in her sixties with active or convalescent COVID-19. CDR3 residues: CASSDRGQGAYSYGYTF. The CDR3 DNA reads TGTGCCAGCAGTGATCGCGGACAGGGGGCGTATAGCTATGGCTACACCTTC.